The sequence of this TCR beta chain was determined in a study of response to subunit inactivated influenza vaccine. TCRdb re-analysed the RT-PCR reads in MiXCR, keeping a single row per CDR3 protein. The repertoire includes about 780,000 distinct CDR3 sequences, 15% to 20% of them detected once, and approximately 11% sits in the top ten. This receptor was identified in a man in his fifties who received an inactivated influenza vaccine. Here the sequenced sample was PBMCs from blood, taken 5 days after vaccination.

This chain's CDR3 is CASSLRSSGENTGELFF. The CDR3 DNA is TGCGCCAGCAGCTTGAGGTCTAGCGGGGAGAACACCGGGGAGCTGTTTTTT. V is TRBV5-1 and J is TRBJ2-2, with TRBD2 identical over 9 bases. Germline V lookup: CDR1 SGHRS, CDR2 YFSETQ. V was pared by 1 base and J by 1 base, with 5 bases of the junction left unmatched. The CDR3 totals 17 residues.